This T cell receptor (beta chain) came from a study of blood T cell repertoires in COVID-19. About the research overall: From the United States, Italy and Spain came samples of acute and convalescent COVID-19. T cells, B-cell-depleted T cells, or PBMCs supplied cDNA or gDNA.

The length of the CDR3 is 14 residues. Germline CDR1 and CDR2: SGHKS and YYEKEE (reference sequence). The V and J ends lost 2 bases and 1 base respectively, with 10 bases between them. Authors' analysis steps: Amplification with reference gene primers provided the estimates of nucleated cell counts. Only in-frame clones appear in the TCRdb table, and some are missing; sequencing was by immunoSEQ multiplex PCR. V and J calls and clone size are copied from that table; D and trimming were computed from the DNA. The table includes some 260,000 clones, roughly 83% detected once. The sample taken for sequencing was peripheral blood. The receptor's source is a man at least 80 years old with acute or convalescent COVID-19. The chain links TRBV5-5 to TRBJ2-7; D is possibly TRBD2 (5 bases). CDR3 sequence: CASSFEGFSYEQYF. CDR3 bases: TGTGCCAGCAGCTTCGAGGGTTTTTCCTACGAGCAGTACTTC.